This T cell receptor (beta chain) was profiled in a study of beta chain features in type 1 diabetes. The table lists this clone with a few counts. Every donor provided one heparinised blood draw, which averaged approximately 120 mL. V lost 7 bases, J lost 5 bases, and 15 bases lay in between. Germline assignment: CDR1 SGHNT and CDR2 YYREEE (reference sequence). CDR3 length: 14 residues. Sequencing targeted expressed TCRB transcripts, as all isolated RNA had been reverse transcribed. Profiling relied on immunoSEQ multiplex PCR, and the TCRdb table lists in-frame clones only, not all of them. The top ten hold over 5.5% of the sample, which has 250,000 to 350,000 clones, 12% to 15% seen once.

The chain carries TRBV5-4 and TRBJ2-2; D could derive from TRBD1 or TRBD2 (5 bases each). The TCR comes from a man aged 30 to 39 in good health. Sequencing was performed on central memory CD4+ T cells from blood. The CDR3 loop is CASSRAGRTGELFF. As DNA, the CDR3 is TGTGCCAGCTCGCGGGCAGGGCGTACCGGGGAGCTGTTTTTT.